This T cell receptor beta chain was found in a study of CD8 T cells in ankylosing spondylitis. Study-wide results and caveats: Typical of ankylosing spondylitis blood, it appeared, was a TCR beta motif of eight highly homologous variants. Some of these motif variants have turned up before, in reports on reactive arthritis synovial fluid and blood.

V trimming: 4 bases; J trimming: 2 bases; junction bases outside the gene matches: 4. CDR3 size: 16 residues. Germline V lookup: CDR1 SEHNR, CDR2 FQNEAQ (reference sequence). Note on this clonotype: Antigen: not known.

TCRdb re-analysed the 5' RACE reads in MiXCR, keeping a single row per CDR3 protein. The sample records 300,000 to 350,000 distinct CDR3 sequences, approximately 14% being singletons. Sample: blood, either unsorted or a sorted T cell fraction (not recorded which). This sequence originates from a male donor with ankylosing spondylitis or in good health (not recorded which). V usage is TRBV7-9 and J usage is TRBJ2-5; 13 bases line up with TRBD2. The CDR3: CASSSLGLAGQETQYF. DNA for the CDR3: TGTGCCAGCAGCTCACTGGGACTAGCGGGGCAAGAGACCCAGTACTTC.